The next 8 T cell receptor beta chains were all read from a single sample in a study of CD8 T cells in ankylosing spondylitis. TCRdb passed the 5' RACE reads through MiXCR, listing each CDR3 protein once. The table shows roughly 200,000 distinct CDR3 sequences, with roughly 24% occurring only once. The sample consisted of blood, either unsorted or a sorted T cell fraction (not recorded which). The origin of the receptors is a male donor with ankylosing spondylitis or in good health (not recorded which).

This clonotype turned up a few times. The J gene is TRBJ2-3, the V gene TRBV27; no clear D gene. This CDR3 is 13 amino acids long. The V end lost 6 bases, the J end lost 5 bases, and 12 bases lay between the germline ends. Germline values: CDR1 MNHEY, CDR2 SMNVEV (reference sequence). CDR3 in amino acids: CASRFTGLDTQYF. DNA for the CDR3: TGTGCCAGCAGATTTACGGGTTTAGATACGCAGTATTTT.

The gene calls are TRBV3-1 and TRBJ2-7; D remains ambiguous. The V gene lost 0 bases and the J gene lost 0 bases, with 6 bases spanning the gap. CDR3 length equals 14 residues. Germline assignment: CDR1 LGHDT and CDR2 YNNKEL (reference sequence). CDR3 protein: CASSQDPYSYEQYF. The CDR3, as DNA: TGTGCCAGCAGCCAAGATCCCTACTCCTACGAGCAGTACTTC.

This chain links TRBV18 with TRBJ2-5; tentative D call: TRBD2 (6 bases). CDR1 and CDR2 (germline): KGHSH, LQKENI. Deletions cut 2 bases from V and 2 bases from J, with 15 bases between. The CDR3 is 16 residues long. CDR3 sequence: CASSPLPRTKQETQYF. The CDR3 DNA follows: TGTGCCAGCTCACCATTGCCCCGGACTAAACAAGAGACCCAGTACTTC.

In its sample, this clonotype was seen many times. The chain carries TRBV7-2 and TRBJ2-7; 7 bases agree with TRBD1. V lost 8 bases to trimming and J lost 3 bases; unmatched junction nucleotides: 10. The CDR3 totals 14 residues. CDR1 SGHTA and CDR2 FQGNSA come from the germline V gene. CDR3 protein: CASLNPGGRYEQYF. The CDR3 DNA sequence: TGTGCCAGCTTAAATCCAGGGGGACGCTACGAGCAGTACTTC.

This clonotype was counted many times. This rearrangement joins TRBV6-1 to TRBJ2-7; D gene unclear. CDR1 is MNHNS and CDR2 is SASEGT in the germline V gene. The CDR3 loop spans 11 amino acids. Deletions cut 6 bases from V and 4 bases from J, with 7 bases between. CDR3 sequence: CASRTPYEQYF. CDR3 in DNA: TGTGCCAGCAGGACCCCATACGAGCAGTACTTC.

Only one count was recorded for this clonotype. This may be a read error, as it is one base from a much larger clone. The rearrangement joins TRBV20-1 to TRBJ2-1; TRBD2 agrees at 9 bases. This CDR3 contains 16 residues. CDR1 DFQATT and CDR2 SNEGSKA come from the germline V gene (reference sequence). CDR3 in amino acids: CSARVGSGSGYSEQFF. DNA for the CDR3: TGCAGTGCTAGAGTTGGTAGCGGGAGTGGCTACAGTGAGCAGTTCTTC.

This clonotype has at least ten counts. The chain is built from TRBV12-3 or TRBV12-4 and TRBJ1-1; the D is unclear. This CDR3 spans 13 amino acids. Trimming left V 3 bases short and J 3 bases short, with 8 bases between. CDR3: CASSFDEDTEAFF. CDR3 coding DNA: TGTGCCAGCAGTTTCGATGAGGACACTGAAGCTTTCTTT.

V usage is TRBV29-1 and J usage is TRBJ2-1, with TRBD2 as a possible D gene (7 bases). V lost 2 bases and J lost 0, with 14 bases in between. From germline, CDR1 is SQVTM and CDR2 ANQGSEA. This CDR3 contains 16 residues. The CDR3 protein is CSVETGRASSYNEQFF. CDR3 nucleotide sequence: TGCAGCGTTGAAACAGGGAGGGCTAGCTCCTACAATGAGCAGTTCTTC.